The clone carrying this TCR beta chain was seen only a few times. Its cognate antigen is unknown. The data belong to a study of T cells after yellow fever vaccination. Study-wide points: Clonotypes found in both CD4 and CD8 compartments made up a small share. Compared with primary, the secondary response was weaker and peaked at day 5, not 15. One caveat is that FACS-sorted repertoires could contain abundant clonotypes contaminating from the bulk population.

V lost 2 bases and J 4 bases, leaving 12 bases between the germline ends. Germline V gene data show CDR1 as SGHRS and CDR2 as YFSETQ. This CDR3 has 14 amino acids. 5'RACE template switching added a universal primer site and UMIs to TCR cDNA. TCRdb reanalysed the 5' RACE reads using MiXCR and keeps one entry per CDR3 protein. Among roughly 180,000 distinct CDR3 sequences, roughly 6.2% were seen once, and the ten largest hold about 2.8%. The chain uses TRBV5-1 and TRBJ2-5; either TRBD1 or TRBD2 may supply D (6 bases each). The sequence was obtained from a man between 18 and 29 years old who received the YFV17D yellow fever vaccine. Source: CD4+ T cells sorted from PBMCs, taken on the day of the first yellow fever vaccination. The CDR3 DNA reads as TGCGCCAGCAGCTTAGGGGGGAACGGAGAGACCCAGTACTTC. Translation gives CASSLGGNGETQYF.